Each of the 28 T cell receptor beta chains below was sequenced from the same sample in a study of blood T cell repertoires in COVID-19. TCRdb keeps only in-frame clones here, not all; method: immunoSEQ multiplex PCR. There are around 140,000 clones in the sample; 70% to 90% occur only once, and roughly 2.7% lies in the top ten. The sequencing input was peripheral blood. These TCRs come from a human donor with acute or convalescent COVID-19. The donor label of this sample is uncertain.

With respect to this clone: The sample has other DNA sequences that encode this CDR3 too. V and J are TRBV7-9 and TRBJ1-4, with D possibly matching TRBD1 (5 bases). The CDR3 length is 13 residues. The germline gives CDR1 SEHNR, CDR2 FQNEAQ (reference sequence). Trimming cost V 1 base and J 8 bases, with 8 bases left between them. The CDR3 DNA sequence: TGTGCCAGCAGCTTAGGGGAGGGGGAAAAACTGTTTTTT. Protein: CASSLGEGEKLFF.

CDR3 sequence (DNA): TGTGCCAGCAGCTTAGTGCAGGCGAAGAACTATGGCTACACCTTC. Translation gives CASSLVQAKNYGYTF. The V call is TRBV7-9, the J call TRBJ1-2; D is uncertain. This CDR3 spans 15 amino acids. Trimming took off 1 base at V and 2 bases at J, with 11 bases between the two ends. The V gene's germline CDR1 is SEHNR and CDR2 FQNEAQ (reference sequence).

In its sample, this clone was seen a few times. The rearrangement uses TRBV11-1 and TRBJ2-3; the match to TRBD2 covers 7 bases. The CDR3 loop spans 15 amino acids. From germline, CDR1 is SGHAT and CDR2 FQDESV (reference sequence). V dropped 3 bases and J dropped 7; count of bases not matched to a gene: 10. CDR3 protein: CASSFPGLSSHTQYF. DNA of the CDR3: TGTGCCAGCAGCTTCCCGGGACTATCCTCACATACGCAGTATTTT.

In this sample, this clone turned up a few times. CDR3 sequence: CASSPDMNTEAFF. CDR3 DNA sequence: TGTGCCAGCTCACCAGACATGAACACTGAAGCTTTCTTT. The chain combines TRBV18 with TRBJ1-1, with unresolved D. V lost 2 bases and J 0 bases, leaving 4 bases between the germline ends. Per germline, CDR1 KGHSH and CDR2 LQKENI. CDR3 length: 13 amino acids.

V usage is TRBV7-2 and J usage is TRBJ2-1; 10 nucleotides agree with TRBD2. Trimming cost V 5 bases and J 1 base; bases outside gene matches: 2. CDR1 and CDR2 from the germline V gene are SGHTA and FQGNSA. There are 15 residues in the CDR3. The CDR3 DNA reads TGTGCCAGCAGCCAAGCGGGAGGGTCCTACAATGAGCAGTTCTTC. Protein sequence: CASSQAGGSYNEQFF.

This chain joins TRBV7-3 and TRBJ2-3; TRBD2 matches 13 bases. The CDR3 length is 16 residues. The V segment lost 5 bases and the J segment 8 bases; nucleotides outside the gene matches: 10. CDR1 and CDR2 from the germline V gene are SGHTA and FQGTGA. The CDR3 DNA sequence: TGTGCCAGCAGCCCCTCGACTAGCGGGGGGCCGGGTACGCAGTATTTT. Its protein product is CASSPSTSGGPGTQYF.

J is TRBJ1-5 and V is TRBV9, with 8 nucleotides matching TRBD1. This CDR3 has 14 amino acids. CDR1 and CDR2 (germline): SGDLS, YYNGEE. The ends lost 3 bases at V and 4 bases at J; junction bases unmatched: 3. The CDR3 sequence is CASSAGQGNQPQHF. The CDR3 nucleotides are TGTGCCAGCAGCGCAGGACAGGGTAATCAGCCCCAGCATTTT.

This clone has only one observation. J is TRBJ1-6 and V is TRBV2; TRBD1 agrees at 8 bases. V dropped 8 bases and J dropped 7; count of bases not matched to a gene: 10. Germline V CDR1 and CDR2: SNHLY, FYNNEI. The CDR3 has 15 residues. This CDR3 reads CASVQQGAKNSPLHF. CDR3 nucleotide sequence: TGTGCCAGCGTGCAGCAGGGGGCAAAAAATTCACCCCTCCACTTT.

The chain links TRBV11-2 to TRBJ2-5; 11 bases are shared with TRBD2. The germline CDR1 and CDR2 sequences are SGHAT and FQNNGV. J lost 4 bases, V lost 9 bases, and 10 bases had no gene match. This CDR3 spans 15 amino acids. The CDR3 DNA reads TGTGCCAGTCAAAATAGCGGGGGGGCCCGAGAGACCCAGTACTTC. This gives the protein CASQNSGGARETQYF.

The gene calls are TRBV7-9 and TRBJ2-7, with 9 bases matching TRBD1. The trim removed 5 bases at V and 5 bases at J, leaving 7 bases unmatched. CDR3 length equals 14 residues. Germline V gene data show CDR1 as SEHNR and CDR2 as FQNEAQ (reference sequence). The CDR3: CASSTGTGYDEQYV. CDR3 in DNA: TGTGCCAGCAGCACGGGGACAGGGTACGACGAGCAGTACGTC.

The table lists this clone with a few counts. The chain couples TRBV9 to TRBJ2-2, with 14 bases matching TRBD2. Germline trimming cut 0 bases from V and 4 bases from J; bases unmatched to any gene: 5. CDR1 SGDLS and CDR2 YYNGEE come from the germline V gene. The CDR3 has 18 amino acids. The CDR3 reads CASSVDGGLAGGTGELFF. Here the CDR3 DNA reads TGTGCCAGCAGCGTAGACGGCGGACTAGCGGGGGGCACCGGGGAGCTGTTTTTT.

This clone was counted a single time. The genes are TRBV4-3 and TRBJ1-2; D is uncertain. Looked up from germline, CDR1 is LGHNA and CDR2 is YSLEER. V shed 0 bases and J shed 6 bases, with 11 bases lying between them. The CDR3 extends over 14 amino acids. The CDR3 sequence is CASSQDFNTHGYTF. The DNA for the CDR3 is TGCGCCAGCAGCCAAGACTTTAACACGCATGGCTACACCTTC.

This CDR3 reads CASSKARDLKCRGYTF. CDR3 nucleotide sequence: TGTGCCAGCAGCAAAGCGCGGGACTTGAAATGTCGAGGCTACACCTTC. The rearrangement joins TRBV21-1 to TRBJ1-2. TRBV21-1 is noted as a pseudogene. The CDR3 covers 16 residues.

V and J are TRBV28 and TRBJ1-5, with a possible D match to TRBD1 (5 bases). Trimming took off 4 bases at V and 2 bases at J, with 12 bases between the two ends. Germline V CDR1 and CDR2: MDHEN, SYDVKM. The CDR3 loop spans 15 amino acids. CDR3 loop: CASSSGHMRNQPQHF. CDR3 coding DNA: TGTGCCAGCAGTTCAGGACATATGCGCAATCAGCCCCAGCATTTT.

The J gene is TRBJ2-7, the V gene TRBV18; TRBD1 is a possible D gene (6 bases). Trimming cost V 0 bases and J 2 bases, with 8 bases left between them. The length of the CDR3 is 14 residues. Germline CDR1 reads KGHSH; CDR2 reads LQKENI. CDR3 sequence: CASSPPGQPYEQYF. The CDR3 region has the DNA TGTGCCAGCTCACCACCTGGACAGCCCTACGAGCAGTACTTC.

The chain links TRBV19 to TRBJ1-5; 10 bases align to TRBD1. The germline V gene encodes CDR1 LNHDA and CDR2 SQIVND (reference sequence). Unmatched junction bases numbered 3, after V lost 7 bases and J lost 3 bases. This CDR3 contains 14 residues. The CDR3 reads CASTGTGDNQPQHF. The CDR3 coding sequence is TGTGCCAGTACCGGGACAGGGGACAATCAGCCCCAGCATTTT.

The chain uses TRBV7-2 and TRBJ1-1, with D perhaps matching TRBD1 (6 bases). V was pared by 3 bases and J by 3 bases, with 11 bases between. Germline values: CDR1 SGHTA, CDR2 FQGNSA. The CDR3 has 14 amino acids. CDR3 sequence reads: CASSLAAGDTEAFF. CDR3 sequence (DNA): TGTGCCAGCAGCTTGGCGGCAGGGGACACTGAAGCTTTCTTT.

The rearrangement joins TRBV30 to TRBJ2-7; 8 nucleotides match TRBD1. CDR1 and CDR2 from the germline V gene are GTSNPN and SVGIG (reference sequence). Trimming cost V 3 bases and J 3 bases; bases outside gene matches: 7. CDR3 length: 14 amino acids. The CDR3 DNA reads TGTGCCTGGAGCACCGGACAGGGTTTCTACGAGCAGTACTTC. Translated, it gives CAWSTGQGFYEQYF. Full variable domain (missing parts from reference TRBV30 and TRBJ2-7): SQTIHQWPATLVQPVGSPLSLECTVEGTSNPNLYWYRQAAGRGLQLLFYSVGIGQISSEVPQNLSASRPQDRQFILSSKKLLLSDSGFYLCAWSTGQGFYEQYFGPGTRLTVT.

The rearrangement joins TRBV6-4 to TRBJ1-1, with TRBD1 matching 7 bases. The CDR3 is made up of 14 amino acids. Germline V gives CDR1 MRHNA, CDR2 SNTAGT. V dropped 5 bases and J dropped 7; count of bases not matched to a gene: 10. The CDR3 bases are TGTGCCAGCAGTCGAACAGGGGCCGCCTATGAAGCTTTCTTT. Its protein product is CASSRTGAAYEAFF.

The chain has TRBV7-8 and TRBJ2-2, with D possibly TRBD2 on 6 matching bases. Deletions cut 2 bases from V and 6 bases from J, with 13 bases between. Germline V gene data show CDR1 as SGHVS and CDR2 as FQNEAQ. This CDR3 is built from 15 residues. This CDR3 is CASSLSEGPAGELFF. DNA for the CDR3: TGTGCCAGCAGCTTATCGGAGGGCCCCGCCGGGGAGCTGTTTTTT. The full variable domain, in which reference TRBV7-8 and TRBJ2-2 provide the parts outside the CDR3, is GAGVSQSPRYKVAKRGQDVALRCDPISGHVSLFWYQQALGQGPEFLTYFQNEAQLDKSGLPSDRFFAERPEGSVSTLKIQRTQQEDSAVYLCASSLSEGPAGELFFGEGSRLTVL.

The chain links TRBV7-2 to TRBJ1-2; tentative D call: TRBD1 (5 bases). Germline values: CDR1 SGHTA, CDR2 FQGNSA. Trimming took off 5 bases at V and 0 bases at J, with 13 bases between the two ends. This CDR3 has 15 residues. CDR3 protein: CASSPERGANYGYTF. DNA for the CDR3: TGTGCCAGCAGCCCGGAACGGGGGGCTAACTATGGCTACACCTTC.

CDR3 nucleotides: TGTGCCAGCAGCTTAGACAGGTACAATGAGCAGTTCTTC. As protein: CASSLDRYNEQFF. The rearrangement uses TRBV7-3 and TRBJ2-1, with a tentative D call TRBD1 (6 bases). Trimming took off 2 bases at V and 4 bases at J, with 6 bases between the two ends. Germline CDR1 reads SGHTA; CDR2 reads FQGTGA. The CDR3 contains 13 residues.

The J gene is TRBJ2-2, the V gene TRBV5-5, with 7 bases identical to TRBD1. Germline CDR1 SGHKS, CDR2 YYEKEE (reference sequence). The trim removed 4 bases at V and 2 bases at J, leaving 8 bases unmatched. The CDR3 totals 16 residues. The CDR3 nucleotides read TGTGCCAGCAGCCCCGGGACAGCTCTCAACACCGGGGAGCTGTTTTTT. Protein product: CASSPGTALNTGELFF.

The J gene is TRBJ1-5, the V gene TRBV30, with TRBD1 identical over 11 bases. The CDR3 totals 13 residues. The V gene end was trimmed by 7 bases and the J gene end by 6 bases; junction bases not matched to a gene: 5. Germline values: CDR1 GTSNPN, CDR2 SVGIG (reference sequence). The CDR3 spells CAYSGTGGQPQHF. DNA for the CDR3: TGTGCCTACTCCGGGACAGGGGGTCAGCCCCAGCATTTT.

V and J are TRBV6-5 and TRBJ1-6; the D is unclear. V was pared by 4 bases and J by 14 bases, with 12 bases between. The V gene's germline CDR1 is MNHEY and CDR2 SVGAGI. The CDR3 covers 12 residues. The chain's CDR3 is CASSSGSFTLHF. The CDR3 bases are TGTGCCAGCAGTTCCGGTTCGTTCACCCTCCACTTT.

The chain carries TRBV6-2 or TRBV6-3 and TRBJ2-7; TRBD2 might be the D (6 bases). The CDR3 is 15 amino acids. V lost 5 bases to trimming and J lost 2 bases, with 16 bases between them. The germline CDR1 and CDR2 sequences are MNHEY and SVGEGT. This CDR3 reads CASSSPSSATYEQYF. The CDR3 region has the DNA TGTGCCAGCAGTAGTCCCTCTAGCGCCACCTACGAGCAGTACTTC.

This chain connects TRBV7-3 to TRBJ2-7; 7 bases are shared with TRBD1. This CDR3 region has 20 residues. CDR1 is SGHTA and CDR2 is FQGTGA in the germline V gene. The trim removed 3 bases at V and 4 bases at J, leaving 24 bases unmatched. The CDR3 DNA is TGTGCCAGCAGCTTCAATCAGCCCACCATGACAGGGAGCTGCCTGTACGAGCAGTACGTC. It specifies CASSFNQPTMTGSCLYEQYV.

The chain employs TRBV6-2 or TRBV6-3 and TRBJ2-3, with 10 positions matching TRBD2. Trimming took 6 bases from V and 3 from J; bases not matched to a gene: 6. The CDR3 totals 15 residues. Looked up from germline, CDR1 is MNHEY and CDR2 is SVGEGT. This CDR3 is CASSPSGSLTDTQYF. CDR3 bases: TGTGCCAGCAGCCCTAGCGGGAGCCTGACAGATACGCAGTATTTT.